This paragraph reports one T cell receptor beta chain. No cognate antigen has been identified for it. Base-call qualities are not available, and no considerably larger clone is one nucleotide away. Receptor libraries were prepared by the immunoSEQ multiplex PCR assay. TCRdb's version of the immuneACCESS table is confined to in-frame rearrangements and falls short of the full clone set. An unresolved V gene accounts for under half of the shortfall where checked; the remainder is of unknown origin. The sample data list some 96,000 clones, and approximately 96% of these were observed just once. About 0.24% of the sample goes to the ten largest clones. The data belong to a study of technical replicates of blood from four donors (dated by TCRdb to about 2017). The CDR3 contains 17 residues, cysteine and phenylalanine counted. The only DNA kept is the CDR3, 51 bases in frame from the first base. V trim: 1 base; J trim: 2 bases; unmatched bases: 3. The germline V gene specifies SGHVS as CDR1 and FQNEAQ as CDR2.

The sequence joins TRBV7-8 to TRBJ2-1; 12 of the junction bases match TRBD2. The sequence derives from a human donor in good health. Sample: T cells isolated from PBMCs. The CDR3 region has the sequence CASSLGLAGEAYNEQFF. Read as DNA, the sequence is TGTGCCAGCAGCTTAGGACTAGCGGGGGAGGCCTACAATGAGCAGTTCTTC. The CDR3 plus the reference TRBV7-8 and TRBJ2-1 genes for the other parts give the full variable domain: GAGVSQSPRYKVAKRGQDVALRCDPISGHVSLFWYQQALGQGPEFLTYFQNEAQLDKSGLPSDRFFAERPEGSVSTLKIQRTQQEDSAVYLCASSLGLAGEAYNEQFFGPGTRLTVL.